The 4 T cell receptor beta chains given below trace back to one sample, sequenced in a study of OX40 agonist ivuxolimab in advanced cancers. Only in-frame clones appear in the TCRdb table, and some are missing; sequencing was by immunoSEQ multiplex PCR. The repertoire holds some 75,000 clones, with around 86% as singletons. The sequencing here drew on CD4+ or CD8+ T cells sorted from blood, taken in a trial of the OX40 agonist ivuxolimab. These receptors came from an adult with an advanced solid tumor such as melanoma, head and neck, liver or kidney cancer.

The chain uses TRBV7-9 and TRBJ2-1; D gene unclear. Trimming pared 4 bases from V and 15 bases from J, leaving 19 bases between. Germline V gives CDR1 SEHNR, CDR2 FQNEAQ (reference sequence). The CDR3 spans 13 residues. Here the CDR3 reads CASSSIMTRLRFF. As DNA, the CDR3 is TGTGCCAGCAGCTCCATCATGACAAGACTTCGGTTCTTC.

This chain joins TRBV27 and TRBJ2-7; 9 nucleotides line up with TRBD2. The germline gives CDR1 MNHEY, CDR2 SMNVEV (reference sequence). J was trimmed by 4 bases and V by 0 bases; bases with no gene match: 7. The CDR3 spans 16 residues. The CDR3 protein is CASSLSSASGKYEQYF. The CDR3 DNA reads as TGTGCCAGCAGTTTATCGAGTGCTAGCGGGAAGTACGAGCAGTACTTC.

The chain uses TRBV4-3 and TRBJ2-2; 10 bases are a match to TRBD1. The CDR3 is 15 residues long. From germline, CDR1 is LGHNA and CDR2 YSLEER. The ends lost 5 bases at V and 5 bases at J; junction bases unmatched: 5. CDR3 DNA sequence: TGCGCCAGCAGCTCGCCGGGACAGGGGACCGGGGAGCTGTTTTTT. This codes for CASSSPGQGTGELFF.

This clone occurred a few times. Other DNA sequences of this sample code for an identical CDR3. V gene TRBV6-5 combines with J gene TRBJ1-2; 8 bases line up with TRBD1. J gave up 6 bases and V 6 bases, and 3 bases lay outside the gene matches. Germline assignment: CDR1 MNHEY and CDR2 SVGAGI. The length of the CDR3 is 12 residues. CDR3 in amino acids: CASSQGQDGYTF. The CDR3 nucleotides are TGTGCCAGCAGCCAGGGACAGGATGGCTACACCTTC.